This T cell receptor beta chain stems from a study of somatic mutations in cytotoxic T cells in rheumatoid arthritis. Whole-study results and caveats: A significant difference in CD8+ T-cell clonality was not found between rheumatoid arthritis patients and age-matched healthy controls.

Positive magnetic bead selection separated CD4+ and CD8+ cells, and flow cytometry confirmed purity. Per the authors' pipeline: Only a few patient CD8+ clones above 1% matched published virus-specific TCRB sequences. Profiled with immunoSEQ multiplex PCR; TCRdb holds only in-frame clones, not every one. For V, J and clone size, that table is used; D and trimming come from the DNA. The data hold approximately 2,500 clones, with about four fifths observed a single time. The germline CDR1 and CDR2 sequences are MRHNA and SNTAGT. This CDR3 is 14 amino acids long. The V gene lost 3 bases and the J gene lost 3 bases, with 9 bases spanning the gap. Points on this clone: Antigen: not known.

V gene TRBV6-4 combines with J gene TRBJ1-5; D remains unclear. This TCR came from a man between 60 and 70 years old with rheumatoid arthritis. Sequencing was done on a sample of CD8+ T cells sorted from blood. CDR3 protein: CASSEKEDNQPQHF. DNA for the CDR3: TGTGCCAGCAGTGAAAAGGAGGACAATCAGCCCCAGCATTTT.